The clone carrying this TCR beta chain was recorded a few times. Antigen specificity is unknown. The CDR3 length is 11 residues. Germline V lookup: CDR1 MNHEY, CDR2 SVGAGI. V shed 4 bases and J shed 8 bases, with 8 bases lying between them. This entry is derived from a study of cytomegalovirus exposure and HLA in healthy donors. General study points: The study flagged approximately 180 TCR beta chains as cytomegalovirus-associated. Most TCR sequences proved rare, with some public TCRs found in many donors.

The method was immunoSEQ multiplex PCR; TCRdb's version includes in-frame clones alone and lacks a portion of them. The sample holds 250,000 to 400,000 clones, 88% seen once. This TCR was sampled from a man aged 25-40 years in good health and CMV-seronegative. The chain employs TRBV6-5 and TRBJ1-2, with D unclear. The sequenced material came from PBMCs. This CDR3 reads CASSSSGGYTF. DNA of the CDR3: TGTGCCAGCAGTTCGTCCGGGGGCTACACCTTC.